This TCR beta chain was captured in a study of OX40 agonist ivuxolimab in advanced cancers. Background on the study: Patients in dose escalation had liver, melanoma, kidney or head and neck cancers. Study-wide findings and caveats: Clones of CD4+ and CD8+ blood T cells grew by week 6 at doses of 0.1 to 3.0 mg/kg. Expanded clones belonging to CD8+ T cells outnumbered, on average, those of CD4+.

With regard to this clone: The antigen remains undetermined.

Clones were sequenced by immunoSEQ multiplex PCR, and TCRdb holds only the in-frame ones, with some missing. The sample carries tens of thousands of clones, about 91% recorded once. The V segment lost 5 bases and the J segment 2 bases; nucleotides outside the gene matches: 9. The CDR3 extends over 17 amino acids. From germline, CDR1 is SGHVS and CDR2 FQNEAQ. Sequences were derived from CD4+ or CD8+ T cells sorted from blood, sampled in a trial of the OX40 agonist ivuxolimab. The clonotype originates from an adult with an advanced solid tumor such as melanoma, head and neck, liver or kidney cancer. The chain employs TRBV7-8 and TRBJ1-4, with TRBD1 identical over 9 bases. The CDR3 sequence is CASSAPGTGFTNEKLFF. The CDR3 nucleotides are TGTGCCAGCAGCGCCCCCGGGACAGGGTTTACTAATGAAAAACTGTTTTTT.